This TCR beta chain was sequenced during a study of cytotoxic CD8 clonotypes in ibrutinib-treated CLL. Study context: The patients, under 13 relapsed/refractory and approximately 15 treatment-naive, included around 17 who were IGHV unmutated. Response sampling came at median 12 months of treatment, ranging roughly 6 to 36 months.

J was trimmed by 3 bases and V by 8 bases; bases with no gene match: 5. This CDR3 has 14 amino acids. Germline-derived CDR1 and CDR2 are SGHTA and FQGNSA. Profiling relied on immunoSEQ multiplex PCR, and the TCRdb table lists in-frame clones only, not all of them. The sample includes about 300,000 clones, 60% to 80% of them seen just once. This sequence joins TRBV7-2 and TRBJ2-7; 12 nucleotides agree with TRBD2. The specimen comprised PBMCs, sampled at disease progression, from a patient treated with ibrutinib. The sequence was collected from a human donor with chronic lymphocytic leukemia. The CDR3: CASGRTSGIYEQYF. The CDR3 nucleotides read TGTGCCAGCGGCCGGACTAGCGGGATCTACGAGCAGTACTTC.